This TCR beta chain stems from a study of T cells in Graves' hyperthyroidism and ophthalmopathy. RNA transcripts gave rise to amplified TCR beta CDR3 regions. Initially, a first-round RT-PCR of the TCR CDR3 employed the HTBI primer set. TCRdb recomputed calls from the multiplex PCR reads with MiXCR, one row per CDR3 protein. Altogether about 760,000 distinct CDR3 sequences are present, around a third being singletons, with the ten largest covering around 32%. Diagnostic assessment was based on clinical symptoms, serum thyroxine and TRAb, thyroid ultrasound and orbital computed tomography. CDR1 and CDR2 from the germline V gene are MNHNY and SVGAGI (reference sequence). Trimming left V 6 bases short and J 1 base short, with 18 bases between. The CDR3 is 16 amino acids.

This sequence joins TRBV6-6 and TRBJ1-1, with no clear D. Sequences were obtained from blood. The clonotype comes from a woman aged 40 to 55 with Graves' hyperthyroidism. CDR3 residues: CASSQDVYRANTEAFF. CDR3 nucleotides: TGTGCCAGCAGCCAAGATGTTTACCGGGCGAACACTGAAGCTTTCTTT.